The 11 T cell receptor beta chains in this list originate from one sample, sequenced in a study of blood T cell repertoires in COVID-19. TCRdb's table, derived via immunoSEQ multiplex PCR, lists solely in-frame clones and lacks some. The sample gives 87,000 or so clones, approximately 83% of which show up once; approximately 2% is in the top ten. The sample taken for sequencing was peripheral blood. These receptors all stem from a woman in her seventies with acute or convalescent COVID-19.

This clone was seen a few times. This CDR3 reads CAWSETAYQPQHF. For the CDR3, the DNA is TGTGCCTGGAGCGAGACAGCGTACCAGCCCCAGCATTTT. The chain is built from TRBV30 and TRBJ1-5; the D gene is possibly TRBD1 (5 bases). The CDR3 covers 13 residues. Trimming took 3 bases from V and 7 from J, leaving 13 bases between them. Germline V lookup: CDR1 GTSNPN, CDR2 SVGIG (reference sequence).

The V call is TRBV12-5, the J call TRBJ1-2; 7 bases map to TRBD1. Germline lookup yields CDR1 LGHNT and CDR2 FRNRAP. The J segment lost 8 bases and the V segment lost 6 bases, leaving 6 bases of the junction unmatched. This CDR3 has 12 amino acids. Here the CDR3 reads CASGQTGLGYTF. DNA of the CDR3: TGTGCTAGTGGCCAGACAGGGCTGGGCTACACCTTC.

The chain employs TRBV5-1 and TRBJ1-1; D possibly corresponds to TRBD1 (5 bases). Germline V gene data show CDR1 as SGHRS and CDR2 as YFSETQ. V lost 4 bases, J lost 4 bases, and 14 bases lay in between. CDR3 size: 14 residues. The CDR3 loop is CASSLRTGGTEAFF. As DNA, the CDR3 is TGCGCCAGCAGCCTACGTACGGGGGGCACTGAAGCTTTCTTT.

The chain has TRBV19 and TRBJ1-1; D might be TRBD1 (6 bases). V was cut by 5 bases and J by 4 bases, with 14 bases left in between. CDR1 and CDR2 (germline): LNHDA, SQIVND (reference sequence). The CDR3 covers 14 residues. The CDR3 sequence is CASSEPGVFTEAFF. The CDR3 DNA follows: TGTGCCAGTAGTGAACCAGGGGTCTTCACTGAAGCTTTCTTT. The complete variable domain, with remaining parts taken from reference TRBV19 and TRBJ1-1, reads DGGITQSPKYLFRKEGQNVTLSCEQNLNHDAMYWYRQDPGQGLRLIYYSQIVNDFQKGDIAEGYSVSREKKESFPLTVTSAQKNPTAFYLCASSEPGVFTEAFFGQGTRLTVV.

This rearrangement joins TRBV2 to TRBJ1-4, with D possibly being TRBD1 (6 bases). Germline lookup yields CDR1 SNHLY and CDR2 FYNNEI. This CDR3 region has 13 residues. Trimming took 4 bases from V and 4 from J, leaving 7 bases between them. The CDR3 loop reads CASSGGLNEKLFF. The CDR3 DNA follows: TGTGCCAGCAGTGGGGGGCTTAATGAAAAACTGTTTTTT. The entire variable domain, with the rest obtained from reference TRBV2 and TRBJ1-4, is as follows: EPEVTQTPSHQVTQMGQEVILRCVPISNHLYFYWYRQILGQKVEFLVSFYNNEISEKSEIFDDQFSVERPDGSNFTLKIRSTKLEDSAMYFCASSGGLNEKLFFGSGTQLSVL.

The chain couples TRBV6-5 to TRBJ2-6; 8 bases agree with TRBD2. CDR1 MNHEY and CDR2 SVGAGI come from the germline V gene. J gave up 8 bases and V 6 bases, and 6 bases lay outside the gene matches. The CDR3 has 14 amino acids. CDR3 DNA sequence: TGTGCCAGCAGATCCCCGGGAGGGACCAACGTCCTGACTTTC. Protein product: CASRSPGGTNVLTF.

The V call is TRBV4-1, the J call TRBJ1-3, with D maybe TRBD1 (5 bases). The CDR3 consists of 15 residues. The V gene lost 0 bases and the J gene lost 5 bases, with 11 bases spanning the gap. Looked up from germline, CDR1 is MGHRA and CDR2 is YSYEKL. The DNA for the CDR3 is TGCGCCAGCAGCCAAGAAGGACGGGGGAGAAACACCATATATTTT. This sequence encodes CASSQEGRGRNTIYF.

The chain couples TRBV5-5 to TRBJ1-2; the D gene is possibly TRBD1 (5 bases). Germline CDR1 is SGHKS and CDR2 is YYEKEE (reference sequence). This CDR3 comprises 14 residues. The V and J ends lost 3 bases and 4 bases respectively, with 13 bases between them. The CDR3 region is CASSSAGQSYGYTF. The CDR3 DNA sequence: TGTGCCAGCAGCTCAGCGGGGCAATCCTATGGCTACACCTTC.

The chain is built from TRBV5-3 and TRBJ1-1; the D gene is possibly TRBD1 (6 bases). TRBV5-3 is reported as an ORF; its role is uncertain. The V end lost 4 bases, the J end lost 1 base, and 11 bases lay between the germline ends. The CDR3 contains 14 residues. CDR3 nucleotide sequence: TGTGCCAGAAGCCCCGGACAGAGGAACACTGAAGCTTTCTTT. It yields the protein CARSPGQRNTEAFF.

CDR3: CASSKAGLANQETQYF. In DNA, the CDR3 is TGTGCCAGTAGTAAAGCCGGGCTAGCGAACCAAGAGACCCAGTACTTC. This sequence joins TRBV19 and TRBJ2-5, with D possibly TRBD2 on 6 matching bases. The length of the CDR3 is 16 residues. Trimming took 4 bases from V and 0 from J, leaving 15 bases between them. Germline lookup yields CDR1 LNHDA and CDR2 SQIVND (reference sequence). Using reference TRBV19 and TRBJ2-5 for the parts outside the CDR3, the full variable domain is DGGITQSPKYLFRKEGQNVTLSCEQNLNHDAMYWYRQDPGQGLRLIYYSQIVNDFQKGDIAEGYSVSREKKESFPLTVTSAQKNPTAFYLCASSKAGLANQETQYFGPGTRLLVL.

This chain links TRBV19 with TRBJ1-1; 8 nucleotides line up with TRBD1. The V gene end was trimmed by 4 bases and the J gene end by 3 bases; junction bases not matched to a gene: 1. Germline loops: CDR1 LNHDA, CDR2 SQIVND (reference sequence). The CDR3 covers 13 residues. The CDR3 DNA is TGTGCCAGTAGTACGGGACAGGACACTGAAGCTTTCTTT. Encoded protein: CASSTGQDTEAFF.